This TCR beta chain was retrieved from a study of a mutant IDH1 vaccine in newly diagnosed glioma. Study in general: Sex among treated patients split 62.5% male, around 40% female; mean age was around 40 years. Previous care, which was radiotherapy, temozolomide, or both, most often involved both. Study-level points and caveats: Vaccination induced immune responses in 85% to 95% of patients.

Clones were read by immunoSEQ multiplex PCR, and TCRdb kept only the in-frame ones, dropping some. The table shows tens of thousands of clones, with about 82% occurring only once. With respect to this clone: Its antigen is undetermined.

CDR3 length equals 17 residues. Germline V gene sequence: CDR1 GTSNPN, CDR2 SVGIG (reference sequence). Trimming took off 4 bases at V and 0 bases at J, with 18 bases between the two ends. Regarding time point: week 35, safety follow-up. The vaccine gave 300 ug of a 20-mer mutant IDH1 peptide subcutaneously per dose. Patients were given eight vaccinations, scheduled in weeks 1, 3, 5, 7, 11, 15, 19 and 23. Sequencing used PBMCs, obtained from a glioma patient whose treatment included an IDH1 peptide vaccine. This TCR derives from a man aged 40-49 years with glioma. The chain carries TRBV30 and TRBJ2-2; possibly TRBD1 for D (6 bases). The CDR3: CAWTKGGVQSNTGELFF. CDR3 DNA sequence: TGTGCCTGGACCAAAGGGGGTGTCCAGTCGAACACCGGGGAGCTGTTTTTT.